This TCR beta chain derives from a study of blood T cell repertoires in COVID-19. This table comes from immunoSEQ multiplex PCR, and its TCRdb copy is limited to in-frame clones, with some not included. Of under 250,000 clones in the sample, just under 85% were seen once. Germline CDR1 and CDR2: KGHDR and SFDVKD. Trimming shortened V by 3 bases and J by 6 bases, and 14 bases separated the two germline ends. The CDR3 has 15 residues. The sequence was obtained from a woman aged 55-70 years with active or convalescent COVID-19. The specimen was peripheral blood. The chain employs TRBV24-1 and TRBJ2-1, with D tentatively TRBD1 (5 bases). CDR3 nucleotide sequence: TGTGCCACCAGTGATATGGCAGTTAGGGGCAATGAGCAGTTCTTC. Its protein product is CATSDMAVRGNEQFF.